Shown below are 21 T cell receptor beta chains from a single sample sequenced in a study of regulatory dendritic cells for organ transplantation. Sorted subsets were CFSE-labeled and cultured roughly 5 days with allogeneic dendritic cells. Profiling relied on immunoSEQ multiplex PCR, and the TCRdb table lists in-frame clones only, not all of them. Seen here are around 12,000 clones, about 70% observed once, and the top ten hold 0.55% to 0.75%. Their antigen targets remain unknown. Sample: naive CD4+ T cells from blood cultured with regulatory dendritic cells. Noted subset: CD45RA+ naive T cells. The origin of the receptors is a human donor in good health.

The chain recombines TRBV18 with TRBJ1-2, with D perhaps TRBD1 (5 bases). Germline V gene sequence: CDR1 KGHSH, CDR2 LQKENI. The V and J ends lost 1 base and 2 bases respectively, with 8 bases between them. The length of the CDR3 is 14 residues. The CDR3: CASSPRRGNYGYTF. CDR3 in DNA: TGTGCCAGCTCACCACGGCGGGGGAACTATGGCTACACCTTC.

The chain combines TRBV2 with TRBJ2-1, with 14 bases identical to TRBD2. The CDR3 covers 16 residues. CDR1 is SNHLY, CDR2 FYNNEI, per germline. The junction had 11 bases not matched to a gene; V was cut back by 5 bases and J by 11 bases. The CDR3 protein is CASSSSGTSGGQKQFF. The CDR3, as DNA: TGTGCCAGCAGTTCCTCCGGGACTAGCGGGGGACAAAAGCAGTTCTTC.

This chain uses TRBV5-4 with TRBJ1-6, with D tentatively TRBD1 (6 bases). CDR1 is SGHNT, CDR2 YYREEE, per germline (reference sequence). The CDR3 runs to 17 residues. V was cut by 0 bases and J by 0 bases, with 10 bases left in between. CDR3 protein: CASSLDRASSYNSPLHF. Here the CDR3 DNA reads TGTGCCAGCAGCTTGGACAGGGCGAGCTCCTATAATTCACCCCTCCACTTT.

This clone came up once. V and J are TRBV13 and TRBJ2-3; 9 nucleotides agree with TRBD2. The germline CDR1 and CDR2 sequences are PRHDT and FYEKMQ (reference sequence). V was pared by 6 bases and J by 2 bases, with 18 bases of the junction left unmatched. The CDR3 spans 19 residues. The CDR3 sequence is CASSPLGSGGTTLTDTQYF. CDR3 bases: TGTGCCAGCAGTCCCCTGGGAAGCGGGGGGACGACTCTCACAGATACGCAGTATTTT. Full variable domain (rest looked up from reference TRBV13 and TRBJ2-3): AAGVIQSPRHLIKEKRETATLKCYPIPRHDTVYWYQQGPGQDPQFLISFYEKMQSDKGSIPDRFSAQQFSDYHSELNMSSLELGDSALYFCASSPLGSGGTTLTDTQYFGPGTRLTVL.

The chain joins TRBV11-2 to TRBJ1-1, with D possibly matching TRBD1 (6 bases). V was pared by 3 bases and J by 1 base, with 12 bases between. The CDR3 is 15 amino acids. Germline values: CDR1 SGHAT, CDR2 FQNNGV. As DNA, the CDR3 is TGTGCCAGCAGCTTGCAGGCAGGGGCGAACACTGAAGCTTTCTTT. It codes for CASSLQAGANTEAFF. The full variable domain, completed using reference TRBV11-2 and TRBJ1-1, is EAGVAQSPRYKIIEKRQSVAFWCNPISGHATLYWYQQILGQGPKLLIQFQNNGVVDDSQLPKDRFSAERLKGVDSTLKIQPAKLEDSAVYLCASSLQAGANTEAFFGQGTRLTVV.

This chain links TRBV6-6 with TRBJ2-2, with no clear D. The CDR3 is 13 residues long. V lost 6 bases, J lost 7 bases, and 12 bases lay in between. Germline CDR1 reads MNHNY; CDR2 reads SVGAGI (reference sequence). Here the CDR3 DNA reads TGTGCCAGCAGCCTTCTAAGAGACGGGGAGCTGTTTTTT. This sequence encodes CASSLLRDGELFF.

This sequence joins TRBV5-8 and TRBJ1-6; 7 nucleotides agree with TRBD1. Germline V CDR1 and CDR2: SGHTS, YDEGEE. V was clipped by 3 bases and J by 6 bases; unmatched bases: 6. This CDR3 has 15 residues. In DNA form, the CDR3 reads TGTGCCAGCAGCTCTCGGACAGGACCTAATTCACCCCTCCACTTT. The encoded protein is CASSSRTGPNSPLHF. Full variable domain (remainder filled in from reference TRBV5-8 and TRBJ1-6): EAGVTQSPTHLIKTRGQQATLRCSPISGHTSVYWYQQALGLGLQFLLWYDEGEERNRGNFPPRFSGRQFPNYSSELNVNALELEDSALYLCASSSRTGPNSPLHFGNGTRLTVT.

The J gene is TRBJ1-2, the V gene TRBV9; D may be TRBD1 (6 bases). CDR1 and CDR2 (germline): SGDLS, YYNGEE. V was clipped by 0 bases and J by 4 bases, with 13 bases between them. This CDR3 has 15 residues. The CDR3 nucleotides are TGTGCCAGCAGCGTAGGGGGGCGCGTTTCCTATGGCTACACCTTC. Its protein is CASSVGGRVSYGYTF. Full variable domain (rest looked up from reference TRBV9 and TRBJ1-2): DSGVTQTPKHLITATGQRVTLRCSPRSGDLSVYWYQQSLDQGLQFLIQYYNGEERAKGNILERFSAQQFPDLHSELNLSSLELGDSALYFCASSVGGRVSYGYTFGSGTRLTVV.

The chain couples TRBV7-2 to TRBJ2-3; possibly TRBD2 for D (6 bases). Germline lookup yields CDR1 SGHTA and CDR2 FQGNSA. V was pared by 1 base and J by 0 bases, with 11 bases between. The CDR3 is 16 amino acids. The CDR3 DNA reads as TGTGCCAGCAGCTTAGTTGCGGGAATGAGCACAGATACGCAGTATTTT. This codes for CASSLVAGMSTDTQYF.

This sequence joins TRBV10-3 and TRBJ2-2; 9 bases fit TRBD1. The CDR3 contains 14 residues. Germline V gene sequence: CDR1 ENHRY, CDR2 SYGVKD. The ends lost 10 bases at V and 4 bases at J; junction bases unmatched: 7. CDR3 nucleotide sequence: TGTGCCACACAGAGGACAGGGGCCACCGGGGAGCTGTTTTTT. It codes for CATQRTGATGELFF.

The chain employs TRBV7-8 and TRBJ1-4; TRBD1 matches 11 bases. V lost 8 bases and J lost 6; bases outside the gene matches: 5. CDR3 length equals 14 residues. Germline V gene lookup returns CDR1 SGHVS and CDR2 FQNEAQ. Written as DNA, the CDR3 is TGTGCCAGCGCCGGACAGGGGGCTTATGAAAAACTGTTTTTT. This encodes CASAGQGAYEKLFF.

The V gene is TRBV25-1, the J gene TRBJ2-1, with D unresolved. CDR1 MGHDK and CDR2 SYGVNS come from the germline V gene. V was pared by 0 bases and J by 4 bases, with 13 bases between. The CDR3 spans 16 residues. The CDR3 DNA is TGTGCCAGCAGTGAATATCGGATTGCGGAATACAATGAGCAGTTCTTC. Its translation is CASSEYRIAEYNEQFF.

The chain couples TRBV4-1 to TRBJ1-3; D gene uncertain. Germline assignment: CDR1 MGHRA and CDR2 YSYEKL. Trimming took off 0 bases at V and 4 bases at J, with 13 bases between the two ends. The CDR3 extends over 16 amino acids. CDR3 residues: CASSQDGRPRGNTIYF. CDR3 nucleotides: TGCGCCAGCAGCCAAGATGGGAGGCCGAGGGGAAACACCATATATTTT.

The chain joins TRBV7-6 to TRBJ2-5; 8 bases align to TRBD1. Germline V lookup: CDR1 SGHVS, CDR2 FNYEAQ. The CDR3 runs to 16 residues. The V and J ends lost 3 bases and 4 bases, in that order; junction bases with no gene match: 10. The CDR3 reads CASSFNNGQGGETQYF. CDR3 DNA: TGTGCCAGCAGCTTTAACAATGGACAGGGTGGAGAGACCCAGTACTTC.

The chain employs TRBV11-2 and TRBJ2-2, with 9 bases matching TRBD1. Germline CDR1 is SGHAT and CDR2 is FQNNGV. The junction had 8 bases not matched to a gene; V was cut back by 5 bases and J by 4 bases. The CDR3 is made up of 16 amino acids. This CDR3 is CASSPRTGEATGELFF. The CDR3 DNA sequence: TGTGCCAGCAGCCCGCGGACAGGGGAGGCCACCGGGGAGCTGTTTTTT.

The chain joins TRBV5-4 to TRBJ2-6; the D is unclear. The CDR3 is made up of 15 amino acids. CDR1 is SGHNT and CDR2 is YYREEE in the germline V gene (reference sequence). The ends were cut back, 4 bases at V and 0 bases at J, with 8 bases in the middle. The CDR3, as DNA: TGTGCCAGCAGCCCCCCAGACTCTGGGGCCAACGTCCTGACTTTC. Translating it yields CASSPPDSGANVLTF.

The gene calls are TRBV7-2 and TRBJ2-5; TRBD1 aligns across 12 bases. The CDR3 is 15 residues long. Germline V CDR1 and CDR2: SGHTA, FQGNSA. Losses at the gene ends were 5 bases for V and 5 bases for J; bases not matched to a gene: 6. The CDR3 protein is CASSGGTGGQETQYF. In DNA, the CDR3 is TGTGCCAGCAGCGGAGGGACAGGGGGCCAGGAGACCCAGTACTTC.

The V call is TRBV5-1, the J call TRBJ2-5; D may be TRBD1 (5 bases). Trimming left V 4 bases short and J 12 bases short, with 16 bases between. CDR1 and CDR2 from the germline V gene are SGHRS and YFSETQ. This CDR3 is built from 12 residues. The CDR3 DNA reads TGCGCCAGCAGCCCCGAGGACACCTTTAAGTACTTC. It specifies CASSPEDTFKYF.

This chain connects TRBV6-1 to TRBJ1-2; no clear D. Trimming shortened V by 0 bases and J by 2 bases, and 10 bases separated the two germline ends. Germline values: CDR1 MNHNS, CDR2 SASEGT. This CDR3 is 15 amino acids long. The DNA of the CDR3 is TGTGCCAGCAGTGAAGCCCCGGGTAAGAACTATGGCTACACCTTC. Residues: CASSEAPGKNYGYTF.

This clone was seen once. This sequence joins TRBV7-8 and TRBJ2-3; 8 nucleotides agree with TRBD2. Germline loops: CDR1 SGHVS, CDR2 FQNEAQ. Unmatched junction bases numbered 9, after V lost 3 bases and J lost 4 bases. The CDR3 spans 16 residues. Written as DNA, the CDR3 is TGTGCCAGCAGCTTTCAAGGACTAGCTGGGGCAGATACGCAGTATTTT. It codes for CASSFQGLAGADTQYF.

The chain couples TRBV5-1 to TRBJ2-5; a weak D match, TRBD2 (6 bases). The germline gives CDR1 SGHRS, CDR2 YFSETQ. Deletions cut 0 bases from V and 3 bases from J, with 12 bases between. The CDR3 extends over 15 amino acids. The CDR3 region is CASSLVGTPEETQYF. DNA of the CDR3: TGCGCCAGCAGCTTGGTAGGGACTCCCGAAGAGACCCAGTACTTC.